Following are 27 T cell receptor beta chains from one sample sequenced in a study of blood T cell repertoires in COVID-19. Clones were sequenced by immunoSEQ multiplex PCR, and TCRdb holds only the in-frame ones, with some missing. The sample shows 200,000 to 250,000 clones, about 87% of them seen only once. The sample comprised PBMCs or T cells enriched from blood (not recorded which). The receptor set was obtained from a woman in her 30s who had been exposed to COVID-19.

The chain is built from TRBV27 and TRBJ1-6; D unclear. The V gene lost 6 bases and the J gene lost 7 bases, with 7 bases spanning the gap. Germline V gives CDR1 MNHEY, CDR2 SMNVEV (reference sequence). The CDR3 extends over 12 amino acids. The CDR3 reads CASRPGNSPLHF. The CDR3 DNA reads TGTGCCAGCAGGCCGGGAAATTCACCCCTCCACTTT.

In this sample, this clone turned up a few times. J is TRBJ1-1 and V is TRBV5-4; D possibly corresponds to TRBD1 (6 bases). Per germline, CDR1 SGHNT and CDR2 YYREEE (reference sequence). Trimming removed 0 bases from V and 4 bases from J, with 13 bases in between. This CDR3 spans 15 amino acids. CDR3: CASSLGGGWTTEAFF. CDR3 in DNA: TGTGCCAGCAGCTTGGGTGGGGGCTGGACCACTGAAGCTTTCTTT.

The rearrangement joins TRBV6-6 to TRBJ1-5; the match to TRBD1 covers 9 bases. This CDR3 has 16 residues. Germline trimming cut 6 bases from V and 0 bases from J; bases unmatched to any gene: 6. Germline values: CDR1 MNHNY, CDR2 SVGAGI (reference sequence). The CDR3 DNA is TGTGCCAGCAGCAGGACAGGGGCTGATAGCAATCAGCCCCAGCATTTT. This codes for CASSRTGADSNQPQHF.

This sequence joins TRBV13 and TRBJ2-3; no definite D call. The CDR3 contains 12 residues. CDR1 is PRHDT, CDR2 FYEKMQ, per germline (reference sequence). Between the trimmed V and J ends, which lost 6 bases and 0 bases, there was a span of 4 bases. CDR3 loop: CASRESTDTQYF. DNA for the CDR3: TGTGCCAGCAGGGAGAGCACAGATACGCAGTATTTT.

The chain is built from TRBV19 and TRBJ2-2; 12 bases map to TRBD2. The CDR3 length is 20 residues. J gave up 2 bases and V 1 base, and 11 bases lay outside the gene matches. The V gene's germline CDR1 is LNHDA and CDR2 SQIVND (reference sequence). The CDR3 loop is CASSIAMLLAGGLNTGELFF. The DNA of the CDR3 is TGTGCCAGTAGTATAGCGATGTTACTAGCGGGGGGACTAAACACCGGGGAGCTGTTTTTT.

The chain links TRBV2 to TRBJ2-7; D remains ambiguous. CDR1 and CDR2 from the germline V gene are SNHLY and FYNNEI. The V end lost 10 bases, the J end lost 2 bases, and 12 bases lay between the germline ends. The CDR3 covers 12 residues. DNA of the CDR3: TGTGCCACCGGTCCAGGTGCCTACGAGCAGTACTTC. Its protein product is CATGPGAYEQYF. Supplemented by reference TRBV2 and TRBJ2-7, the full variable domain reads EPEVTQTPSHQVTQMGQEVILRCVPISNHLYFYWYRQILGQKVEFLVSFYNNEISEKSEIFDDQFSVERPDGSNFTLKIRSTKLEDSAMYFCATGPGAYEQYFGPGTRLTVT.

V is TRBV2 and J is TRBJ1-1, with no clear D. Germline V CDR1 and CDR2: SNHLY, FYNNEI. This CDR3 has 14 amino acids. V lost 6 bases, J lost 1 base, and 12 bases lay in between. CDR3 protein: CASSLGHPNTEAFF. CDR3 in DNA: TGTGCCAGCAGCTTGGGCCATCCGAACACTGAAGCTTTCTTT.

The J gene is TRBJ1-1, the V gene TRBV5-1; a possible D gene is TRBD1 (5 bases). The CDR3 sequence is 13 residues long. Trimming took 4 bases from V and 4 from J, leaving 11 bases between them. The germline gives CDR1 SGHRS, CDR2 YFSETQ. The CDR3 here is CASSNGGGTEAFF. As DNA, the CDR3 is TGCGCCAGCAGCAATGGCGGGGGCACTGAAGCTTTCTTT.

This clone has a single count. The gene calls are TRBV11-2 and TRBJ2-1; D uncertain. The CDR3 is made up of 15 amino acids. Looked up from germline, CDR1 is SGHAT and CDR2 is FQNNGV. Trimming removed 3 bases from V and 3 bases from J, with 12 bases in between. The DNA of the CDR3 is TGTGCCAGCAGCTTTACCGAAAGCCTCTACAATGAGCAGTTCTTC. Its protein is CASSFTESLYNEQFF.

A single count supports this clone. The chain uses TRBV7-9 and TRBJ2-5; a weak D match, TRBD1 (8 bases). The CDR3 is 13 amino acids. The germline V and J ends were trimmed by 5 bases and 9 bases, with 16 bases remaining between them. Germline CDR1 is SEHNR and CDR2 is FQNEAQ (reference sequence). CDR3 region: CASSPGGAGAQYF. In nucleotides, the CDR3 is TGTGCCAGCAGCCCAGGGGGCGCGGGGGCCCAGTACTTC.

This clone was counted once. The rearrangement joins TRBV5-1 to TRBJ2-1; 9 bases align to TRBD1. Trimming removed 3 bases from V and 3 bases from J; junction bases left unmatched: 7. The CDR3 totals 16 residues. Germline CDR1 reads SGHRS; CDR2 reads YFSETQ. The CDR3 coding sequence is TGCGCCAGCAGCTCCGGCCGGGACAGGGTCTACAATGAGCAGTTCTTC. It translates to CASSSGRDRVYNEQFF.

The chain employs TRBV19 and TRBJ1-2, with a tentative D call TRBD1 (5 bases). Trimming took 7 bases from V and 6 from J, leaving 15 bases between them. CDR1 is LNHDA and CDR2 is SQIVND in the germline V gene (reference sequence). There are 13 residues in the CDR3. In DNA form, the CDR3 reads TGTGCCAGTACCCCACAGGTCGGGCATGGCTACACCTTC. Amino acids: CASTPQVGHGYTF.

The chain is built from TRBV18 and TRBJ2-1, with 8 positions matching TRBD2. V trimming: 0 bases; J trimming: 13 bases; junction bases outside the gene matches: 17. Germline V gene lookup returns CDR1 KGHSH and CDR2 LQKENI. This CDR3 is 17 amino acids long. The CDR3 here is CASSPPGASGRPLGQFF. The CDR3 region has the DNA TGTGCCAGCTCACCACCTGGGGCTAGCGGGCGCCCGCTGGGCCAGTTCTTC. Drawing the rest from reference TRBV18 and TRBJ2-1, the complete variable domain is NAGVMQNPRHLVRRRGQEARLRCSPMKGHSHVYWYRQLPEEGLKFMVYLQKENIIDESGMPKERFSAEFPKEGPSILRIQQVVRGDSAAYFCASSPPGASGRPLGQFFGPGTRLTVL.

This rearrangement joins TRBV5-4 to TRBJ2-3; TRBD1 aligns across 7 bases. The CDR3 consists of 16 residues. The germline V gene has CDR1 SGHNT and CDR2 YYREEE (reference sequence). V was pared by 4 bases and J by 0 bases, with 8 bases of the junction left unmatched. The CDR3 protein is CASSHGTATSTDTQYF. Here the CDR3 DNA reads TGTGCCAGCAGCCATGGGACAGCAACTAGCACAGATACGCAGTATTTT.

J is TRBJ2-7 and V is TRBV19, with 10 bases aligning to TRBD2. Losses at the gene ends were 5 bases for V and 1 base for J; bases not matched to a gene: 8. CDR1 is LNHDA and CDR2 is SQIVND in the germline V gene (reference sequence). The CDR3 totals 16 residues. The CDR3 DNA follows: TGTGCCAGTAGTCCTCAGCAGCGGGAGGGGTCCTACGAGCAGTACTTC. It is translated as CASSPQQREGSYEQYF.

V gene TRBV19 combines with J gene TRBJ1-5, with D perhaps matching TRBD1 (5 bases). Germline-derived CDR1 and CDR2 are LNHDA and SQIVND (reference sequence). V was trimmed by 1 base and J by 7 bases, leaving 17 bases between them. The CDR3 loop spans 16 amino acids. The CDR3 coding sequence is TGTGCCAGTAGTATAGTAACCCCGGGGGGTGTACAGCCCCAGCATTTT. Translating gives CASSIVTPGGVQPQHF.

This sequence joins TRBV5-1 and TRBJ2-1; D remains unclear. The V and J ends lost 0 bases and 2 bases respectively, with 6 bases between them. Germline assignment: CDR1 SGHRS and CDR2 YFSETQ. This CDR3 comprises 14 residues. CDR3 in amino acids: CASSLDVTYNEQFF. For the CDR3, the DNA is TGCGCCAGCAGCTTGGATGTCACCTACAATGAGCAGTTCTTC.

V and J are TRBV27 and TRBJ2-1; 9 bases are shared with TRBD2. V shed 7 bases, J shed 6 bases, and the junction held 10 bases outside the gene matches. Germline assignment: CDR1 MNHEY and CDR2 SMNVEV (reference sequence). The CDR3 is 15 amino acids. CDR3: CASISAGGGVNEQFF. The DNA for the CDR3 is TGTGCCAGCATCTCAGCGGGAGGAGGGGTCAATGAGCAGTTCTTC.

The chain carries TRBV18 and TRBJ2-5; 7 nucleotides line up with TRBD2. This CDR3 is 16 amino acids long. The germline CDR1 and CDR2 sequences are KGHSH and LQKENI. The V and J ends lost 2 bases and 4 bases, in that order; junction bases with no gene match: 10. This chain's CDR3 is CASSPASGLWGETQYF. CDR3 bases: TGTGCCAGCTCACCAGCGTCGGGACTATGGGGAGAGACCCAGTACTTC.

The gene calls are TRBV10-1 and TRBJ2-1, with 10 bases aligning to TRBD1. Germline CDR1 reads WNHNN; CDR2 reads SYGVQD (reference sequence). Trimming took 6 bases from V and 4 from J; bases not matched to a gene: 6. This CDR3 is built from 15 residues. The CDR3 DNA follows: TGCGCCAGCAGCGGGGACAGGGGACGGTACAATGAGCAGTTCTTC. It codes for CASSGDRGRYNEQFF.

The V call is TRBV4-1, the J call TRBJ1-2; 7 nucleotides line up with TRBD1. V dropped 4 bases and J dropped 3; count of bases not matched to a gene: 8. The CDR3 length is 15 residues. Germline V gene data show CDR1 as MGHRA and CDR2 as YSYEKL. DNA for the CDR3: TGCGCCAGCAGCCCCAGACAGGGATTCTACTATGGCTACACCTTC. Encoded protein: CASSPRQGFYYGYTF.

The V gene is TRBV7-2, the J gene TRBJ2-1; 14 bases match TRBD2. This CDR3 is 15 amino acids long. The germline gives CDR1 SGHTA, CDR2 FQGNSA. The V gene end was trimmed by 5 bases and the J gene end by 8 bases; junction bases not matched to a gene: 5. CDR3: CASSPTSGRADEQFF. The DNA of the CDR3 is TGTGCCAGCAGCCCGACTAGCGGGAGGGCCGATGAGCAGTTCTTC.

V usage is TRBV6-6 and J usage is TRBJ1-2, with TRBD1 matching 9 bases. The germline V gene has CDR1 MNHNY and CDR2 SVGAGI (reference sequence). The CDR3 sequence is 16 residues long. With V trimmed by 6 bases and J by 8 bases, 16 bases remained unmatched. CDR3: CASSFGTGHRIGGYTF. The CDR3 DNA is TGTGCCAGCAGCTTCGGGACAGGGCATCGAATAGGAGGCTACACCTTC.

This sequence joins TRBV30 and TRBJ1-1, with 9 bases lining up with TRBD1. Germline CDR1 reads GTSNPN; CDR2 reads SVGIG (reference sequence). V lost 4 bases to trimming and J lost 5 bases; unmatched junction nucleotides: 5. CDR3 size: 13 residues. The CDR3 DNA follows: TGTGCCTGGAACAGGGGGCTAGGGACTGAAGCTTTCTTT. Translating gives CAWNRGLGTEAFF. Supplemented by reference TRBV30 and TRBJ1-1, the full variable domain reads SQTIHQWPATLVQPVGSPLSLECTVEGTSNPNLYWYRQAAGRGLQLLFYSVGIGQISSEVPQNLSASRPQDRQFILSSKKLLLSDSGFYLCAWNRGLGTEAFFGQGTRLTVV.

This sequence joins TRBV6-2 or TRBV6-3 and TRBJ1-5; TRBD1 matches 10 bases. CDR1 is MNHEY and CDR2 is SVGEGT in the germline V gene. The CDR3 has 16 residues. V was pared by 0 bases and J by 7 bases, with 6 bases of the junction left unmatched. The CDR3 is CASSYSGTGAYQPQHF. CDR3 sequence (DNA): TGTGCCAGCAGTTACTCCGGGACAGGGGCGTACCAGCCCCAGCATTTT.

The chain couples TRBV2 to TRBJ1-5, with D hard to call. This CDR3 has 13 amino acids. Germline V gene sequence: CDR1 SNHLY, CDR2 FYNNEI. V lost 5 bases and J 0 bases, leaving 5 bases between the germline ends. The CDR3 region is CASSFYSNQPQHF. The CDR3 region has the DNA TGTGCCAGCAGTTTTTATAGCAATCAGCCCCAGCATTTT. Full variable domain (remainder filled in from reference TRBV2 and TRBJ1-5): EPEVTQTPSHQVTQMGQEVILRCVPISNHLYFYWYRQILGQKVEFLVSFYNNEISEKSEIFDDQFSVERPDGSNFTLKIRSTKLEDSAMYFCASSFYSNQPQHFGDGTRLSIL.

In nucleotides, the CDR3 is TGTGCCTGGAGAGGGAGAGCAGAGGCACCCCTCCACTTT. Its translation: CAWRGRAEAPLHF. The V call is TRBV30, the J call TRBJ1-6; D remains unclear. This CDR3 region has 13 residues. With 3 bases removed from V and 11 bases from J, the gap between germline ends came to 14 bases. The germline gives CDR1 GTSNPN, CDR2 SVGIG (reference sequence). Based on the CDR3 plus reference TRBV30 and TRBJ1-6, the full variable domain is SQTIHQWPATLVQPVGSPLSLECTVEGTSNPNLYWYRQAAGRGLQLLFYSVGIGQISSEVPQNLSASRPQDRQFILSSKKLLLSDSGFYLCAWRGRAEAPLHFGNGTRLTVT.